Listed below are T cell receptor beta chains from one sample, sequenced in a study of cytomegalovirus exposure and HLA in healthy donors. Here immunoSEQ multiplex PCR was the method, and the copy in TCRdb shows in-frame clones only, minus some. The data show 150,000 to 200,000 clones, almost 80% seen once. The sample comprised PBMCs. The receptors originated from a middle-aged man in good health and CMV-seropositive. CDR3s include the opening cysteine and the closing phenylalanine or tryptophan. D genes are given only for firm matches. Expanded clones get a size class; other rows say once, few or many, or leave the size out.

clone size	D gene	V gene	J gene	CDR3 length	CDR3 DNA	CDR3 protein
.	.	TRBV5-4	TRBJ2-3	14	TGTGCCAGCAGCTTGTTGCAGGGATCAGATACGCAGTATTTT	CASSLLQGSDTQYF
.	TRBD2	TRBV18	TRBJ2-1	18	TGTGCCAGCTCACGGCCGACTAGCGGGGGGTCTCTCGGGAATGAGCAGTTCTTC	CASSRPTSGGSLGNEQFF
.	.	TRBV5-1	TRBJ2-7	14	TGCGCCAGCAGCTTGGAAATGTTAAACTACGAGCAGTACTTC	CASSLEMLNYEQYF
.	TRBD1	TRBV19	TRBJ2-3	14	TGTGCCAGTTTCGACAGGGGGCGGACAGATACGCAGTATTTT	CASFDRGRTDTQYF
.	TRBD2	TRBV5-6	TRBJ2-1	15	TGTGCCAGCAGCTTAAGGTCTAGCGGGGGACGGGAGCAGTTCTTC	CASSLRSSGGREQFF
.	TRBD1	TRBV7-8	TRBJ1-2	15	TGTGCCAGCAGCTCTATACGGGGACAGGGGTATGGCTACACCTTC	CASSSIRGQGYGYTF
.	TRBD1	TRBV14	TRBJ1-4	15	TGTGCCAGCAGCCGAAACAGGGGGTATAGTGAAAAACTGTTTTTT	CASSRNRGYSEKLFF
.	.	TRBV6-6	TRBJ2-3	15	TGTGCCAGCAGTTACAAGGGGGGGCGAACAGATACGCAGTATTTT	CASSYKGGRTDTQYF
few	TRBD2	TRBV4-2	TRBJ2-7	15	TGTGCCAGCAGCTCGACTAGCGGGGGGGCTAACGAGCAGTACTTC	CASSSTSGGANEQYF
.	.	TRBV5-1	TRBJ1-2	16	TGCGCCAGCAGCTTGGGTTTTGGGGGCCCCGAGGGGGGCTACACCTTC	CASSLGFGGPEGGYTF
.	TRBD1	TRBV7-9	TRBJ1-1	14	TGTGCCAGCAGCTTACCGGCCAGGGGGACTGAAGCTTTCTTT	CASSLPARGTEAFF
.	.	TRBV4-3	TRBJ1-5	16	TGCGCCAGCAGCCAAGATCTCGGCGGTAGCAATCAGCCCCAGCATTTT	CASSQDLGGSNQPQHF
.	TRBD1	TRBV7-9	TRBJ2-7	14	TGTGCCAGCAGCTCCTCGGGACAGAATCTAGGGCAGTACTTC	CASSSSGQNLGQYF
.	.	TRBV2	TRBJ1-4	14	TGTGCCAGCAGTGAGGGAGGGGATGCGGAAAAACTGTTTTTT	CASSEGGDAEKLFF
.	.	TRBV5-6	TRBJ1-5	13	TGTGCCAGCAGCCTTACTAAGCAGCAGCCCCAGCATTTT	CASSLTKQQPQHF
once	.	TRBV28	TRBJ1-1	18	TGTGCCAGCAGTACAATGAAAATTAAAAAATTTCTGAACACTGAAGCTTTCTTT	CASSTMKIKKFLNTEAFF
few	TRBD1	TRBV5-1	TRBJ1-2	16	TGCGCCAGCAGCTTGGGTGGACAGGGAGGAAGGTATGGCTACACCTTC	CASSLGGQGGRYGYTF
.	.	TRBV5-5	TRBJ2-1	13	TGTGCCAGCAGCTTATGGGCCGACAATGAGCAGTTCTTC	CASSLWADNEQFF
.	TRBD1	TRBV9	TRBJ2-3	15	TGTGCCAGCAGCGTCGCGACAGGGGGAGCAGATACGCAGTATTTT	CASSVATGGADTQYF
.	TRBD1	TRBV7-3	TRBJ1-6	16	TGTGCCAGCAGCTTATTTGGGACAGGGGTTAATTCACCCCTCCACTTT	CASSLFGTGVNSPLHF
.	.	TRBV2	TRBJ1-6	16	TGTGCCAGCAGTGCCCGACAGGTTTTAAACAATTCACCCCTCCACTTT	CASSARQVLNNSPLHF
.	TRBD1	TRBV11-2	TRBJ2-1	16	TGTGCCAGCGCACGACAGGGGGCGCGGATAGGCGATGAGCAGTTCTTC	CASARQGARIGDEQFF
.	.	TRBV5-1	TRBJ1-3	14	TGCGCCAGCAGCTCAGGGAACTCTGGAAACACCATATATTTT	CASSSGNSGNTIYF
few	.	TRBV27	TRBJ1-3	16	TGTGCCAGCAGTTTATCCTCAGATGTCTCTGGAAACACCATATATTTT	CASSLSSDVSGNTIYF
once	.	TRBV18	TRBJ2-1	15	TGTGCCAGCTCACCATTTGGACTCGGGGTAAATGAGCAGTTCTTC	CASSPFGLGVNEQFF
.	.	TRBV12-5	TRBJ1-6	18	TGTGCTAGTGGTTTGGTAAATAGGGGGAGCTCCTATAATTCACCCCTCCACTTT	CASGLVNRGSSYNSPLHF
once	.	TRBV5-4	TRBJ2-2	12	TGTGCCAGCAGCACACCAAGCGGGGAGCTGTTTTTT	CASSTPSGELFF
.	TRBD1	TRBV5-1	TRBJ2-3	15	TGCGCCAGCAGCTTGGGGACAGGGGGAATAGATACGCAGTATTTT	CASSLGTGGIDTQYF
.	.	TRBV7-2	TRBJ1-2	14	TGTGCCAGCAGCTTAGACTCGGGAATTGGGGGCTACACCTTC	CASSLDSGIGGYTF
.	TRBD1	TRBV5-8	TRBJ1-5	16	TGTGCCAGCAGCCCACGGACAGGGAGTAGCAATCAGCCCCAGCATTTT	CASSPRTGSSNQPQHF
.	TRBD2	TRBV7-2	TRBJ2-5	14	TGTGCCAGCAGCTTAGCGGGACTACAAGAGACCCAGTACTTC	CASSLAGLQETQYF
.	.	TRBV4-1	TRBJ1-5	15	TGCGCCAGCAGCCAAGTATCGGACAGAAATCAGCCCCAGCATTTT	CASSQVSDRNQPQHF
once	.	TRBV5-1	TRBJ2-2	16	TGCGCCAGCAGCTTGGAGGGGGGGGACGACACCGGGGAGCTGTTTTTT	CASSLEGGDDTGELFF
.	.	TRBV9	TRBJ1-1	15	TGTGCCAGCAGCGTAGACGGCGGCCGAGGCACTGAAGCTTTCTTT	CASSVDGGRGTEAFF
.	.	TRBV9	TRBJ1-6	14	TGTGCCAGCAGAAGGGACATAGAAAGTTCACCCCTCCACTTT	CASRRDIESSPLHF
.	TRBD1	TRBV6-1	TRBJ1-5	11	TGTGCCGGCGGACAGGGGGTTCCCCAGCATTTT	CAGGQGVPQHF
.	TRBD1	TRBV29-1	TRBJ1-4	14	TGCAGCGTTGAAATGTGGACAGGGGGCCGGGAACTGTTTTTT	CSVEMWTGGRELFF
.	.	TRBV6-4	TRBJ2-3	16	TGTGCCAGCATGAACAAACGGGACTTCCTCACAGATACGCAGTATTTT	CASMNKRDFLTDTQYF
.	TRBD1	TRBV6-6	TRBJ1-2	13	TGTGCCAGCACACTACAGGGGGCCTGGGGCTACACCTTC	CASTLQGAWGYTF
.	.	TRBV9	TRBJ1-1	12	TGTGCCAGCAGCGATAGGAACACTGAAGCTTTCTTT	CASSDRNTEAFF
.	.	TRBV11-2	TRBJ2-7	15	TGTGCCAGCAGCTTACGGCGGGGTGGACCCTACGAGCAGTACTTC	CASSLRRGGPYEQYF
few	TRBD1	TRBV30	TRBJ1-4	15	TGTGCCTGGAGTCCACGGGACAGGTTCGTTGAAAAACTGTTTTTT	CAWSPRDRFVEKLFF
.	.	TRBV15	TRBJ2-7	14	TGTGCCACCAGCAGAGAACAGGGCGTTTACGAGCAGTACTTC	CATSREQGVYEQYF
.	TRBD1	TRBV5-3	TRBJ1-2	13	TGTGCCAGAAGCACGGGACAGGGGGGAGGCTACACCTTC	CARSTGQGGGYTF
few	.	TRBV4-1	TRBJ2-2	15	TGCGCCAGCAGCCAAGATGCGGGGAACACCGGGGAGCTGTTTTTT	CASSQDAGNTGELFF
.	.	TRBV5-1	TRBJ1-4	17	TGCGCCAGCAGCTCCGGGACAACATTGATAGCTAATGAAAAACTGTTTTTT	CASSSGTTLIANEKLFF
.	TRBD2	TRBV18	TRBJ2-1	15	TGTGCCAGCTCACCCTTAGCGGGGCCCTACAATGAGCAGTTCTTC	CASSPLAGPYNEQFF
.	TRBD1	TRBV7-8	TRBJ1-5	15	TGTGCCAGCAGCTTGTACCGGGACAGGCTCCAGCCCCAGCATTTT	CASSLYRDRLQPQHF
few	.	TRBV11-3	TRBJ2-3	14	TGTGCCAGCAGCTCTGGACGTATTTCTAGCACGCAGTATTTT	CASSSGRISSTQYF
.	TRBD2	TRBV30	TRBJ2-7	15	TGTGCCTGGAGTTCCCTTAGCGGGGGGGCCTCCGAGCAGTACTTC	CAWSSLSGGASEQYF